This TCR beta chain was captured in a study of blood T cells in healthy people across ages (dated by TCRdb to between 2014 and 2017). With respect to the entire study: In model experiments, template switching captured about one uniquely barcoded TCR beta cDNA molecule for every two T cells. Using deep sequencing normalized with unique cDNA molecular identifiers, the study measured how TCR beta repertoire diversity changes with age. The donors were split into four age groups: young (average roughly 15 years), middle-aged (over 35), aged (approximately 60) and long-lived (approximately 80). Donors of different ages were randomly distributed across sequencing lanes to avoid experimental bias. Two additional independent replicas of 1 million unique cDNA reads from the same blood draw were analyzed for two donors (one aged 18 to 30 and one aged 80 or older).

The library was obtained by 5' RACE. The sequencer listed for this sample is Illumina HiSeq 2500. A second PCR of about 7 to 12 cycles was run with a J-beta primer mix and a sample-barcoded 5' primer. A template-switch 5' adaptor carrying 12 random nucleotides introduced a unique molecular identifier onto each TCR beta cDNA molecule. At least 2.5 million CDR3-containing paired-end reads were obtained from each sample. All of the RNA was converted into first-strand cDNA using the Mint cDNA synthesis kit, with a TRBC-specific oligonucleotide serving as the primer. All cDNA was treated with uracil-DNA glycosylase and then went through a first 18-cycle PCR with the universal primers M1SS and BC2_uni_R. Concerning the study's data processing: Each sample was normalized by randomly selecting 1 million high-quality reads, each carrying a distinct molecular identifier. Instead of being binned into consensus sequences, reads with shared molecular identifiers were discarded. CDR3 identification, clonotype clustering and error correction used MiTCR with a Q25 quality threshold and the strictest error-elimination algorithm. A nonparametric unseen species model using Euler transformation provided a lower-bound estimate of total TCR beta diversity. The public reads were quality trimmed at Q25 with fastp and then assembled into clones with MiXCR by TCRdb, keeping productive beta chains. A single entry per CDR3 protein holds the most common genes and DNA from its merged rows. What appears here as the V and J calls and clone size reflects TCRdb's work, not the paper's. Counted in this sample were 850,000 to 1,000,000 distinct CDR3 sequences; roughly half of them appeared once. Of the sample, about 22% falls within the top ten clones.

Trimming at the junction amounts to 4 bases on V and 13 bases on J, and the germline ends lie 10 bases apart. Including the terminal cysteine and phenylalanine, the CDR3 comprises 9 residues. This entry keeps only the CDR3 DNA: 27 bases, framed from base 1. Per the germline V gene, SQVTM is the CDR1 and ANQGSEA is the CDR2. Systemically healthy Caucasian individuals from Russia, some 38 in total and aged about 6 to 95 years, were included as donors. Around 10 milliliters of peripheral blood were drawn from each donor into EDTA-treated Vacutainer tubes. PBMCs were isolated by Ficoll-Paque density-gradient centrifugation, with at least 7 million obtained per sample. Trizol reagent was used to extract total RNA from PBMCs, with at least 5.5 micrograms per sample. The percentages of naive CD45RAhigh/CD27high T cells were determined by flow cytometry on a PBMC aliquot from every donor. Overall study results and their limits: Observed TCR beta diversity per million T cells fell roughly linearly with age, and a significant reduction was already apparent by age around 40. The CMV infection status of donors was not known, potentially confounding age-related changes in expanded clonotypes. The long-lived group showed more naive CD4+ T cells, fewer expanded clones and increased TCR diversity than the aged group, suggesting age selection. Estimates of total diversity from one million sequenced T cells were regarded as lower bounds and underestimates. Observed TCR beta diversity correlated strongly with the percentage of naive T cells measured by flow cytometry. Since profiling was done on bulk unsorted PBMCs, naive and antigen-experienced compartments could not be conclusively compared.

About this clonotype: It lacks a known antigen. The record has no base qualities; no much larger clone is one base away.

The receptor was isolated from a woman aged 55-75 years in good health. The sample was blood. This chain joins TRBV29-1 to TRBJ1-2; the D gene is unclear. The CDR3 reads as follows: CSVVSGFTF. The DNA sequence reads TGCAGCGTTGTTTCGGGGTTCACCTTC.